The next 24 T cell receptor beta chains were all read from a single sample in a study of T cells in localized non-small cell lung cancer. The method was immunoSEQ multiplex PCR; TCRdb's version includes in-frame clones alone and lacks a portion of them. The sample gives 12,000 or so clones, more than 75% of which show up once; approximately 22% is in the top ten. Sample: peripheral blood, taken before any cancer treatment. The receptors derive from an older male donor with stage I lung adenocarcinoma.

The chain carries TRBV28 and TRBJ2-1; 9 bases agree with TRBD2. The germline V gene has CDR1 MDHEN and CDR2 SYDVKM. The CDR3 spans 15 residues. J lost 3 bases, V lost 2 bases, and 2 bases had no gene match. CDR3 amino acids: CASSLELAGYNEQFF. The CDR3, as DNA: TGTGCCAGCAGTTTAGAACTAGCGGGCTACAATGAGCAGTTCTTC.

The chain uses TRBV5-1 and TRBJ2-1; no definite D call. In germline, CDR1 is SGHRS, CDR2 YFSETQ. This CDR3 comprises 16 residues. Trimming stripped 7 bases from V and 0 bases from J, with 17 bases between. CDR3 amino acids: CASLDGSPFSYNEQFF. In DNA, the CDR3 is TGCGCCAGCCTCGACGGCTCTCCCTTCTCCTACAATGAGCAGTTCTTC. The complete variable domain, with remaining parts taken from reference TRBV5-1 and TRBJ2-1, reads KAGVTQTPRYLIKTRGQQVTLSCSPISGHRSVSWYQQTPGQGLQFLFEYFSETQRNKGNFPGRFSGRQFSNSRSEMNVSTLELGDSALYLCASLDGSPFSYNEQFFGPGTRLTVL.

The rearrangement joins TRBV11-2 to TRBJ1-1, with D possibly being TRBD1 (5 bases). Trimming removed 3 bases from V and 5 bases from J, with 19 bases in between. The CDR3 spans 16 residues. Germline assignment: CDR1 SGHAT and CDR2 FQNNGV. In DNA form, the CDR3 reads TGTGCCAGCAGCTTTGGGATTACAGGCCCCGGGACTGAAGCTTTCTTT. Translating gives CASSFGITGPGTEAFF.

This rearrangement joins TRBV25-1 to TRBJ1-1; D remains ambiguous. V shed 5 bases and J shed 3 bases, with 13 bases lying between them. Germline CDR1 MGHDK, CDR2 SYGVNS. The length of the CDR3 is 14 residues. CDR3 DNA sequence: TGTGCCAGCAGTCAGTACGGGAGGGACACTGAAGCTTTCTTT. The encoded protein is CASSQYGRDTEAFF.

This clone was observed a handful of times. The chain recombines TRBV18 with TRBJ1-6; D possibly corresponds to TRBD1 (5 bases). Trimming took off 4 bases at V and 0 bases at J, with 13 bases between the two ends. The CDR3 is 17 residues long. CDR1 KGHSH and CDR2 LQKENI come from the germline V gene. CDR3 coding DNA: TGTGCCAGCTCACGGCAGGGCGACAGCTCCTATAATTCACCCCTCCACTTT. Its translation is CASSRQGDSSYNSPLHF.

This chain uses TRBV5-1 with TRBJ1-1, with D tentatively TRBD1 (5 bases). The germline V gene encodes CDR1 SGHRS and CDR2 YFSETQ. There are 14 residues in the CDR3. V shed 4 bases and J shed 2 bases, with 12 bases lying between them. For the CDR3, the DNA is TGCGCCAGCAGCCAACAGGCTTCTAACACTGAAGCTTTCTTT. This translates into CASSQQASNTEAFF.

The chain links TRBV28 to TRBJ1-2, with D uncertain. Germline assignment: CDR1 MDHEN and CDR2 SYDVKM. This CDR3 region has 15 residues. Trimming took off 2 bases at V and 8 bases at J, with 18 bases between the two ends. CDR3 residues: CASSLSASGGFGYTF. In DNA, the CDR3 is TGTGCCAGCAGTTTAAGTGCGTCGGGTGGCTTCGGCTACACCTTC.

The chain couples TRBV7-9 to TRBJ2-1; no reliable D call. The V gene lost 2 bases and the J gene lost 7 bases, with 15 bases spanning the gap. The CDR3 is made up of 15 amino acids. In germline, CDR1 is SEHNR, CDR2 FQNEAQ (reference sequence). The CDR3 protein is CASSLLGSVGNEQFF. The CDR3 DNA sequence: TGTGCCAGCAGCTTACTGGGTAGTGTGGGTAATGAGCAGTTCTTC.

The chain combines TRBV30 with TRBJ2-2, with a possible D match to TRBD1 (6 bases). V dropped 2 bases and J dropped 5 bases, with 12 bases sitting between them. CDR1 GTSNPN and CDR2 SVGIG come from the germline V gene (reference sequence). This CDR3 comprises 14 residues. Here the CDR3 DNA reads TGTGCCTGGAGTCGACTCCAGGGGACCGGGGAGCTGTTTTTT. The encoded protein is CAWSRLQGTGELFF. Supplemented by reference TRBV30 and TRBJ2-2, the full variable domain reads SQTIHQWPATLVQPVGSPLSLECTVEGTSNPNLYWYRQAAGRGLQLLFYSVGIGQISSEVPQNLSASRPQDRQFILSSKKLLLSDSGFYLCAWSRLQGTGELFFGEGSRLTVL.

The CDR3 sequence: CASSFWDLGTNEKLFF. Written as DNA, the CDR3 is TGTGCCAGCAGCTTTTGGGATTTGGGAACTAATGAAAAACTGTTTTTT. V gene TRBV5-8 combines with J gene TRBJ1-4; D not certain. Germline assignment: CDR1 SGHTS and CDR2 YDEGEE. Trimming removed 2 bases at V and 1 base at J, with 12 bases between. The CDR3 is 16 amino acids.

The chain uses TRBV29-1 and TRBJ1-2; 9 positions agree with TRBD1. The V gene end was trimmed by 6 bases and the J gene end by 5 bases; junction bases not matched to a gene: 7. Germline CDR1 is SQVTM and CDR2 is ANQGSEA. The CDR3 contains 13 residues. The CDR3 sequence: CSVGPTGGYGYTF. The DNA of the CDR3 is TGCAGCGTCGGGCCGACAGGGGGATATGGCTACACCTTC.

Only a few counts were recorded for this clone. The J gene is TRBJ1-4, the V gene TRBV2, with 7 bases matching TRBD1. Germline V gene lookup returns CDR1 SNHLY and CDR2 FYNNEI. CDR3 length: 14 residues. V shed 5 bases and J 3 bases; nucleotides not matched to a gene: 3. In DNA, the CDR3 is TGTGCCAGCAGTAAACAGGGGTCTAATGAAAAACTGTTTTTT. Its translation is CASSKQGSNEKLFF. The complete variable domain, with remaining parts taken from reference TRBV2 and TRBJ1-4, reads EPEVTQTPSHQVTQMGQEVILRCVPISNHLYFYWYRQILGQKVEFLVSFYNNEISEKSEIFDDQFSVERPDGSNFTLKIRSTKLEDSAMYFCASSKQGSNEKLFFGSGTQLSVL.

This clone showed up just a few times. The gene calls are TRBV19 and TRBJ1-5; D gene uncertain. Per germline, CDR1 LNHDA and CDR2 SQIVND (reference sequence). The CDR3 loop spans 14 amino acids. V was shortened by 5 bases and J by 1 base, with 9 bases between the two germline ends. The CDR3 spells CASSFGTSNQPQHF. The CDR3, as DNA: TGTGCCAGTAGTTTCGGCACGAGCAATCAGCCCCAGCATTTT.

The gene calls are TRBV11-2 and TRBJ2-5; possibly TRBD1 for D (5 bases). V lost 4 bases to trimming and J lost 5 bases, with 11 bases between them. CDR3 length: 13 amino acids. CDR1 and CDR2 from the germline V gene are SGHAT and FQNNGV. DNA for the CDR3: TGTGCCAGCAGCTCCAGGTCAGGGGAGACCCAGTACTTC. Protein product: CASSSRSGETQYF.

This rearrangement joins TRBV19 to TRBJ2-7, with 7 bases identical to TRBD1. CDR3 length: 14 amino acids. Germline trimming cut 6 bases from V and 6 bases from J; bases unmatched to any gene: 11. Germline V gene lookup returns CDR1 LNHDA and CDR2 SQIVND (reference sequence). CDR3 DNA sequence: TGTGCCAGTAGCCGACAGGGTCTTATAGGCGAGCAGTACTTC. It encodes CASSRQGLIGEQYF.

DNA of the CDR3: TGCAGCGTTATAGGTTCCAAGAGCACAGATACGCAGTATTTT. It specifies CSVIGSKSTDTQYF. J is TRBJ2-3 and V is TRBV29-1; no clear D gene. V lost 5 bases, J lost 0 bases, and 12 bases lay in between. The germline gives CDR1 SQVTM, CDR2 ANQGSEA. The CDR3 runs 14 residues.

J is TRBJ1-2 and V is TRBV7-3; tentative D call: TRBD1 (5 bases). The V gene's germline CDR1 is SGHTA and CDR2 FQGTGA. The CDR3 sequence is 15 residues long. V lost 5 bases and J 7 bases, leaving 20 bases between the germline ends. CDR3 residues: CASSRITQGISGYTF. The CDR3 DNA is TGTGCCAGCAGCCGGATCACTCAGGGAATTTCTGGCTACACCTTC.

The chain couples TRBV5-1 to TRBJ1-1, with 7 bases lining up with TRBD1. The length of the CDR3 is 15 residues. Germline CDR1 and CDR2: SGHRS and YFSETQ. V trimming: 5 bases; J trimming: 5 bases; junction bases outside the gene matches: 12. The CDR3 DNA follows: TGCGCCAGCAGGCCTACGACAGGGTCGGGGACTGAAGCTTTCTTT. This translates into CASRPTTGSGTEAFF.

The chain is built from TRBV4-3 and TRBJ1-4; D gene unclear. The CDR3 is made up of 14 amino acids. CDR1 and CDR2 from the germline V gene are LGHNA and YSLEER. The V and J ends lost 0 bases and 14 bases respectively, with 16 bases between them. The chain's CDR3 is CASSQDALRSGLFF. The CDR3 DNA sequence: TGCGCCAGCAGCCAAGATGCCCTTCGTAGTGGTCTGTTTTTT.

This chain uses TRBV10-3 with TRBJ2-6, with no clear D. V lost 2 bases and J 0 bases, leaving 2 bases between the germline ends. The CDR3 has 14 residues. CDR1 and CDR2 from the germline V gene are ENHRY and SYGVKD. The CDR3 DNA reads TGTGCCATCAGTGAGAACTCTGGGGCCAACGTCCTGACTTTC. It is translated as CAISENSGANVLTF.

This chain uses TRBV29-1 with TRBJ1-5; D possibly corresponds to TRBD1 (5 bases). Looked up from germline, CDR1 is SQVTM and CDR2 is ANQGSEA. Trimming pared 2 bases from V and 5 bases from J, leaving 13 bases between. The CDR3 is 14 amino acids. The CDR3 loop is CSVENRRLYQPQHF. In DNA form, the CDR3 reads TGCAGCGTTGAAAACAGGCGCTTATATCAGCCCCAGCATTTT.

The chain couples TRBV10-1 to TRBJ2-3, with TRBD2 as a possible D gene (6 bases). The germline V gene encodes CDR1 WNHNN and CDR2 SYGVQD (reference sequence). The CDR3 length is 15 residues. V was shortened by 2 bases and J by 2 bases, with 11 bases between the two germline ends. The CDR3 sequence is CASSEGLSYTDTQYF. The CDR3 nucleotides are TGCGCCAGCAGTGAGGGACTATCTTACACAGATACGCAGTATTTT.

The chain carries TRBV28 and TRBJ1-5; D uncertain. Germline V lookup: CDR1 MDHEN, CDR2 SYDVKM. Trimming took off 9 bases at V and 0 bases at J, with 9 bases between the two ends. The CDR3 covers 13 residues. In DNA form, the CDR3 reads TGTGCCAGTTACGGTTATAGCAATCAGCCCCAGCATTTT. It codes for CASYGYSNQPQHF. The full variable domain, its missing parts supplied by reference TRBV28 and TRBJ1-5, is DVKVTQSSRYLVKRTGEKVFLECVQDMDHENMFWYRQDPGLGLRLIYFSYDVKMKEKGDIPEGYSVSREKKERFSLILESASTNQTSMYLCASYGYSNQPQHFGDGTRLSIL.

This clone occurred a few times. The genes are TRBV6-6 and TRBJ2-1; TRBD1 aligns across 9 bases. Per germline, CDR1 MNHNY and CDR2 SVGAGI (reference sequence). This CDR3 comprises 12 residues. The J segment lost 15 bases and the V segment lost 6 bases, leaving 9 bases of the junction unmatched. For the CDR3, the DNA is TGTGCCAGCAGAGGGGGACAGGGTTCTTCGTTCTTC. Its translation is CASRGGQGSSFF.